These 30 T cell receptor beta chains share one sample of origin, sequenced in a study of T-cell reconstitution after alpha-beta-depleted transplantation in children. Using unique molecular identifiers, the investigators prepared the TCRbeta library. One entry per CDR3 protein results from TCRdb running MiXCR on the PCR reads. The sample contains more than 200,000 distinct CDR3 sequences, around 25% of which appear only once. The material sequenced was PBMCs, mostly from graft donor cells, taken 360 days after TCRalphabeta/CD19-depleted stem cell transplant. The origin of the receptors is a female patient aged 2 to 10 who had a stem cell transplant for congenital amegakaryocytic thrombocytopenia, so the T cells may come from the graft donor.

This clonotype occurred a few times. CDR3 sequence (DNA): TGTGCCAGCAGTGAACCTAGCGGGGGTATCAATGAGCAGTTCTTC. It yields the protein CASSEPSGGINEQFF. The gene calls are TRBV2 and TRBJ2-1, with 10 bases that match TRBD2. The V and J ends lost 2 bases and 6 bases, in that order; junction bases with no gene match: 4. Per the germline V gene, CDR1 is SNHLY and CDR2 is FYNNEI. The CDR3 covers 15 residues. Supplemented by reference TRBV2 and TRBJ2-1, the full variable domain reads EPEVTQTPSHQVTQMGQEVILRCVPISNHLYFYWYRQILGQKVEFLVSFYNNEISEKSEIFDDQFSVERPDGSNFTLKIRSTKLEDSAMYFCASSEPSGGINEQFFGPGTRLTVL.

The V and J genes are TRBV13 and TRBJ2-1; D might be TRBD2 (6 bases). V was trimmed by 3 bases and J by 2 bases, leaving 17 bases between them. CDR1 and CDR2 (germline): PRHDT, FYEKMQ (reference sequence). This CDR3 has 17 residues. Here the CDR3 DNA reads TGTGCCAGCAGCTTCACACTAAGCGGGCGCCCCTACAATGAGCAGTTCTTC. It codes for CASSFTLSGRPYNEQFF. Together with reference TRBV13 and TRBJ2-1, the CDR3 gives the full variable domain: AAGVIQSPRHLIKEKRETATLKCYPIPRHDTVYWYQQGPGQDPQFLISFYEKMQSDKGSIPDRFSAQQFSDYHSELNMSSLELGDSALYFCASSFTLSGRPYNEQFFGPGTRLTVL.

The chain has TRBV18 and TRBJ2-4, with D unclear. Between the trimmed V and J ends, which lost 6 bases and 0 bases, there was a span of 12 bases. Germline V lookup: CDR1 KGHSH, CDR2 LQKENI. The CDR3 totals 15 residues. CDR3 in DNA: TGTGCCAGCTCCCAGAAAGATCCAGCCAAAAACATTCAGTACTTC. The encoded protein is CASSQKDPAKNIQYF.

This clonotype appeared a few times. The CDR3 DNA reads TGTGCCAGCAGCCACGGACAAGATGAGCAGTTCTTC. It codes for CASSHGQDEQFF. The chain joins TRBV7-2 to TRBJ2-1; maybe TRBD1 (5 bases). Germline V CDR1 and CDR2: SGHTA, FQGNSA. The V end was cut by 5 bases, the J end by 8 bases, with 10 bases between. CDR3 size: 12 residues.

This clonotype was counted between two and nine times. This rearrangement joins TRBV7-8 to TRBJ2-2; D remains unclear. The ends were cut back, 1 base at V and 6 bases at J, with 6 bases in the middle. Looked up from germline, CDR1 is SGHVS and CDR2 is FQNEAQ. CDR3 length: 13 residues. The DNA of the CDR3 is TGTGCCAGCAGCTTAGTATCATCCGGGGAGCTGTTTTTT. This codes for CASSLVSSGELFF.

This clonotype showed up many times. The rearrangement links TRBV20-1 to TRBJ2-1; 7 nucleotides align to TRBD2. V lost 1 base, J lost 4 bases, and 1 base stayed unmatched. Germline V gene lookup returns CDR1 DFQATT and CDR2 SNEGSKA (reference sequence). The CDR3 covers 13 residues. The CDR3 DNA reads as TGCAGTGCTAGAGGGGGGGGTTACAATGAGCAGTTCTTC. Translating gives CSARGGGYNEQFF.

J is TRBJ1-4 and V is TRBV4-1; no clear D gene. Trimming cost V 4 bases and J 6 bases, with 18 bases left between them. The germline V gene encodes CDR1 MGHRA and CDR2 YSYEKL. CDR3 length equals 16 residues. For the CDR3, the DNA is TGCGCCAGCAGCCGACCTGGTCTTGGCGAGTATGAAAAACTGTTTTTT. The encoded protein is CASSRPGLGEYEKLFF.

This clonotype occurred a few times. The CDR3 spells CASSQALAGYQETQYF. The DNA for the CDR3 is TGCGCCAGCAGCCAAGCACTAGCGGGGTACCAAGAGACCCAGTACTTC. J is TRBJ2-5 and V is TRBV4-1, with 10 bases that match TRBD2. Germline V gene data show CDR1 as MGHRA and CDR2 as YSYEKL. The length of the CDR3 is 16 residues. V lost 1 base, J lost 0 bases, and 2 bases stayed unmatched.

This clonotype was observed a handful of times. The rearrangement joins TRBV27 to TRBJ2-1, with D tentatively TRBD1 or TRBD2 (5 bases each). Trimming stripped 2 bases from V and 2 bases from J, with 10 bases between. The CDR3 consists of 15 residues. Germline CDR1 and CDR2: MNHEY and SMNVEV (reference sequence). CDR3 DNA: TGTGCCAGCAGTTTAGGGGACGGTACCTACAATGAGCAGTTCTTC. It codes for CASSLGDGTYNEQFF.

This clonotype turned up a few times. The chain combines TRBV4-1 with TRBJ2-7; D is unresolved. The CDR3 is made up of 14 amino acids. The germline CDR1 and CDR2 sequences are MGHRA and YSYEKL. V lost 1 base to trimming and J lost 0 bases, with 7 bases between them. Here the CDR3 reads CASSQVFGSYEQYF. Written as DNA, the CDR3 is TGCGCCAGCAGCCAAGTTTTCGGCTCCTACGAGCAGTACTTC.

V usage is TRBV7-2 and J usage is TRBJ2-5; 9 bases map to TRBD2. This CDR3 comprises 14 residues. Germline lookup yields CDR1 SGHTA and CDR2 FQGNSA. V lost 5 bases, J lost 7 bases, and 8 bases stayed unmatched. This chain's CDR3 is CASSPTLAGRTQYF. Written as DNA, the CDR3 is TGTGCCAGCAGCCCGACCCTAGCGGGACGGACCCAGTACTTC.

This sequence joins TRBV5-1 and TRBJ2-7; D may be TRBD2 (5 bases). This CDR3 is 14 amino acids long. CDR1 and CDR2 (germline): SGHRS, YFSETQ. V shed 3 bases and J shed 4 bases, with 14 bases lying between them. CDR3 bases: TGCGCCAGCAGCTGGAGACTACCCGATTACGAGCAGTACTTC. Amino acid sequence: CASSWRLPDYEQYF.

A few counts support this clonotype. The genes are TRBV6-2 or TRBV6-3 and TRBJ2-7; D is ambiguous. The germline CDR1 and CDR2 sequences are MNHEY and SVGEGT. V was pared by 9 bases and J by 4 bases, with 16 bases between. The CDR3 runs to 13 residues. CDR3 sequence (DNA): TGTGCCAGTAGCCCTCATGCGGCATACGAGCAGTACTTC. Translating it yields CASSPHAAYEQYF.

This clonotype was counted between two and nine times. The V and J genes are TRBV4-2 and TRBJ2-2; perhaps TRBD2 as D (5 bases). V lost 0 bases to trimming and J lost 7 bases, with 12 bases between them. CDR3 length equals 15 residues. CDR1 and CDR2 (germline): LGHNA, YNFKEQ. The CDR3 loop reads CASSQDSSAVGELFF. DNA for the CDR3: TGTGCCAGCAGCCAAGATAGTAGCGCGGTCGGGGAGCTGTTTTTT.

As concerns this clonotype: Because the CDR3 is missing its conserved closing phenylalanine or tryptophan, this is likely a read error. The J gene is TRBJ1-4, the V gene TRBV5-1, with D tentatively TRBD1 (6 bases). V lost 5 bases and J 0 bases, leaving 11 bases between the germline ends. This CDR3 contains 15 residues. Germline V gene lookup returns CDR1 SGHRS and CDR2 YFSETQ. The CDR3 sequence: CASSRDTPTNEKLFS. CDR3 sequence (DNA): TGCGCCAGCAGTCGGGACACGCCAACTAATGAAAAACTGTTTTCT.

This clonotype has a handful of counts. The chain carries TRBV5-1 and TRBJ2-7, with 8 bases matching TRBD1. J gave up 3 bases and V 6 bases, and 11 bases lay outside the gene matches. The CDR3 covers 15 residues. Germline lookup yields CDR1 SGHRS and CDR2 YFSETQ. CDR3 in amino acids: CASKVQGQEVYEQYF. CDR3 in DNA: TGCGCCAGCAAAGTTCAGGGACAGGAAGTCTACGAGCAGTACTTC.

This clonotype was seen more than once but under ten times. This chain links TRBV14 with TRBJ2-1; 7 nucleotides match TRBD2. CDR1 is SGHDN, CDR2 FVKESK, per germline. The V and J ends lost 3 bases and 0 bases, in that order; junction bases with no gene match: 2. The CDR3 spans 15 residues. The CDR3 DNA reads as TGTGCCAGCAGCCACTGGACTAGCTCCTACAATGAGCAGTTCTTC. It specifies CASSHWTSSYNEQFF.

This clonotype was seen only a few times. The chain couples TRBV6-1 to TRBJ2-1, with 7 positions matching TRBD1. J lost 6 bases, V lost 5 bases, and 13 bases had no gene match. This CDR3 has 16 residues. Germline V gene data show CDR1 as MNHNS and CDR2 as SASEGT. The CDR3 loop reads CASSPGDSAVFNEQFF. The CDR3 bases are TGTGCCAGCAGTCCAGGGGACAGCGCTGTCTTCAATGAGCAGTTCTTC.

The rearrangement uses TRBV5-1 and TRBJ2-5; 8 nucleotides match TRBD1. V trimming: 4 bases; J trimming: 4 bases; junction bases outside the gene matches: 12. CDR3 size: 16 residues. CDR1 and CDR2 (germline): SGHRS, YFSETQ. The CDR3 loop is CASSQSGTGHLETQYF. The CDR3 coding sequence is TGCGCCAGCAGCCAATCCGGGACAGGTCACCTAGAGACCCAGTACTTC.

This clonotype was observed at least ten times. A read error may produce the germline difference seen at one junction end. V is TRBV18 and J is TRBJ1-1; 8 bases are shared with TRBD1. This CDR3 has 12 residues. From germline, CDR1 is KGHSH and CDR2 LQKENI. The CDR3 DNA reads TGTGCCAGCTCACCGGACAGGGTCTTGGGGGCATTT. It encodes CASSPDRVLGAF.

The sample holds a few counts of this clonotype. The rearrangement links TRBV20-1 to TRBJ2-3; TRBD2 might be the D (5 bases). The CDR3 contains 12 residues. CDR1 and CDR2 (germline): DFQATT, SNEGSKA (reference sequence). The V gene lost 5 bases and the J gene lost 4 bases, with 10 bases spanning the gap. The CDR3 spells CSAGESPDTQYF. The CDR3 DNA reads TGCAGTGCTGGGGAGTCCCCAGATACGCAGTATTTT.

The chain's CDR3 is CASSFIASGMGEQYF. The DNA of the CDR3 is TGTGCCAGCAGCTTCATTGCTAGCGGGATGGGGGAGCAGTACTTC. The J gene is TRBJ2-7, the V gene TRBV7-8, with TRBD2 identical over 9 bases. Per germline, CDR1 SGHVS and CDR2 FQNEAQ. This CDR3 is 15 amino acids long. V trimming: 3 bases; J trimming: 7 bases; junction bases outside the gene matches: 10.

In DNA form, the CDR3 reads TGTGCCACCAGGGCGGGACGGAGCTCCTACAATGAGCAGTTCTTC. It encodes CATRAGRSSYNEQFF. The J gene is TRBJ2-1, the V gene TRBV15; weak D call: TRBD2 (6 bases). The CDR3 contains 15 residues. CDR1 is LNHNV and CDR2 is YYDKDF in the germline V gene (reference sequence). The V and J ends lost 6 bases and 0 bases respectively, with 12 bases between them.

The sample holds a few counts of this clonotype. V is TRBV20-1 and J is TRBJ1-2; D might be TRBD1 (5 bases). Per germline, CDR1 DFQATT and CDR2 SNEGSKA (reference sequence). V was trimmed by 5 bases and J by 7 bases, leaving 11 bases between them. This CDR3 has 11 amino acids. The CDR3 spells CSAVRDLGYTF. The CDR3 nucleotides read TGCAGTGCTGTCAGGGACCTTGGCTACACCTTC.

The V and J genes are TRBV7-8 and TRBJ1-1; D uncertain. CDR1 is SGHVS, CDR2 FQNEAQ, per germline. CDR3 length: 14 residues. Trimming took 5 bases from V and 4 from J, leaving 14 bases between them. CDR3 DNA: TGTGCCAGCAGCCTGAGGGAAGTAGGCACTGAAGCTTTCTTT. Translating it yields CASSLREVGTEAFF.

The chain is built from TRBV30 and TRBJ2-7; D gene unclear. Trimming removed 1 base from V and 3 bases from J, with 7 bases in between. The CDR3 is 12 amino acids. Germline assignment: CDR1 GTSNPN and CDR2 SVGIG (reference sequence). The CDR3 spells CAWSAGFYEQYF. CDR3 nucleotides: TGTGCCTGGAGTGCAGGATTCTACGAGCAGTACTTC.

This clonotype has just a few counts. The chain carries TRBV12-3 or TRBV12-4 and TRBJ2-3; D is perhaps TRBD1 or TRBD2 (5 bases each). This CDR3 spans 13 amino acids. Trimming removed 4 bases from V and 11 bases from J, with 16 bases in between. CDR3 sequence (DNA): TGTGCCAGCAGTTCCGGGACCGCCGGTTGGCAGTATTTT. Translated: CASSSGTAGWQYF.

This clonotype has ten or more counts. In DNA, the CDR3 is TGCGCCAGCAGCTCGGGACTAGCGGGAGCGGTGACAGATACGCAGTATTTT. It codes for CASSSGLAGAVTDTQYF. The chain recombines TRBV5-1 with TRBJ2-3; TRBD2 matches at 14 bases. The CDR3 is 17 amino acids. The germline V gene has CDR1 SGHRS and CDR2 YFSETQ. V lost 3 bases, J lost 3 bases, and 6 bases stayed unmatched.

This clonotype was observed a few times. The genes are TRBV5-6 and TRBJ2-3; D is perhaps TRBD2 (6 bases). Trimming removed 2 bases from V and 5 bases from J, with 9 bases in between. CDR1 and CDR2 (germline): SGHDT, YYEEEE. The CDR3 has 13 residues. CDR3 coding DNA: TGTGCCAGCAGCTTTCCCGGGAGAGATACGCAGTATTTT. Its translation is CASSFPGRDTQYF.

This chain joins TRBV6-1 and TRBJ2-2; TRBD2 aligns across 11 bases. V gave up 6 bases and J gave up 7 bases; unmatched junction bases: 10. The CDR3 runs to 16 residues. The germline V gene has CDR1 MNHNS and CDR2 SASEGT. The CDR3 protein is CASSPLAGGPGGELFF. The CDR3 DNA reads TGTGCCAGCAGCCCTTTAGCGGGGGGGCCGGGCGGGGAGCTGTTTTTT.